This T cell receptor beta chain originates from a study of blood T cell repertoires in COVID-19. Clones were read by immunoSEQ multiplex PCR, and TCRdb kept only the in-frame ones, dropping some. The table includes hundreds of thousands of clones, around 89% detected once. CDR3 size: 14 residues. Germline V lookup: CDR1 LNHDA, CDR2 SQIVND (reference sequence). V lost 1 base and J lost 8, with 11 bases in between. Seattle participants joined during active infection and were tracked over time. The sequence was obtained from a woman in her forties with COVID-19, enrolled during active disease. The sample comprised peripheral blood. The chain has TRBV19 and TRBJ2-2; D is unresolved. CDR3 sequence reads: CASSIVGSGGELFF. The CDR3 region has the DNA TGTGCCAGTAGTATAGTTGGCTCCGGGGGGGAGCTGTTTTTT.